A selection of T cell receptor beta chains follows, all from one sample in a study of T cells in tuberculosis. TCRdb keeps only in-frame clones here, not all; method: immunoSEQ multiplex PCR. Among under 40,000 clones listed, 94% were seen once. Sequencing used PBMCs, obtained at tuberculosis diagnosis. The source is an adult with tuberculosis. Each CDR3 is given without its conserved first and last residue. Each record gives: J gene, V gene, CDR3 protein.

TRBJ2-3 | TRBV6-5 | ASSYSEGGSTDTQY
TRBJ1-2 | TRBV20-1 | SALRSGYT
TRBJ1-2 | TRBV7-8 | ASSSGGNGYT
TRBJ2-1 | TRBV2 | ASSVLGPPLDEQF
TRBJ2-6 | TRBV6-5 | ASSFRRGPGANVLT
TRBJ1-2 | TRBV7-6 | ASSYNRLGRVGGYT
TRBJ1-6 | TRBV21-1 | ASSKTPGQGSSNSPLH
TRBJ1-2 | TRBV12-2 | ASRRVGLYGYT
TRBJ1-2 | TRBV28 | ASSSPRSSRVRGYT
TRBJ1-1 | TRBV6-4 | ASSAQGFGTEAF
TRBJ2-1 | TRBV19 | ASSIKKRDTNNEQF
TRBJ2-5 | TRBV4-3 | ASSYGIQETQY
TRBJ2-4 | TRBV5-1 | ASSLGQGEGIQY
TRBJ2-7 | TRBV7-9 | ASSSNARGNYEQY
TRBJ1-2 | TRBV11-1 | ASSRTGTADYGYT
TRBJ1-6 | TRBV5-1 | ASSELSGTGGSPLH
TRBJ2-7 | TRBV18 | ASSPPSLSEQY
TRBJ1-1 | TRBV14 | ASSQEPLYREHQNTEAF
TRBJ1-1 | TRBV4-2 | ASSQDRDRVTEAF
TRBJ2-3 | TRBV30 | AWSVHTGGPDTQY
TRBJ2-1 | TRBV19 | ASSRPGQGYNEQF
TRBJ1-1 | TRBV27 | ASSQVPPGQGIMNTEAF
TRBJ2-2 | TRBV18 | ASSFHGTGELF
TRBJ1-6 | TRBV9 | ASSVDRGNSPLH
TRBJ1-5 | TRBV30 | AWSARTGEPQH
TRBJ2-7 | TRBV28 | ASFKRGLREQY
TRBJ2-3 | TRBV9 | ASSVGPSGGIDTQY
TRBJ2-6 | TRBV28 | ASREHSGANVLT
TRBJ1-1 | TRBV7-2 | ASSLTGNTEAF
TRBJ2-5 | TRBV10-3 | ASSGGHQETQY
TRBJ2-7 | TRBV5-6 | ASSFYGGRGEQY
TRBJ1-2 | TRBV7-2 | ASSLSTGGFRPLYGYT
TRBJ2-1 | TRBV9 | ASSPGNLNNEQF
TRBJ1-1 | TRBV6-6 | ASTAVGGGTEAF
TRBJ2-5 | TRBV2 | ASTLGLAGGQETQY
TRBJ2-1 | TRBV2 | ASILGQGAPNEQF
TRBJ1-6 | TRBV11-2 | ASSTGTLTNSPLH
TRBJ2-3 | TRBV4-1 | ASSQKTSSSIDTQY
TRBJ2-7 | TRBV11-2 | ASSLAGARSYEQY
TRBJ2-1 | TRBV29-1 | SAMDRDDEQF
TRBJ1-1 | TRBV5-6 | ASSGPPGQVAFGTEAF
TRBJ2-3 | TRBV9 | ASSVEGGASTDTQY
TRBJ2-2 | TRBV25-1 | ASTKSGISNTGELF
TRBJ1-2 | TRBV6-5 | ASSYSRSRVYGYT
TRBJ1-3 | TRBV7-8 | ASSPRGNTIY
TRBJ2-5 | TRBV12-5 | ASGRLQGQRERWETQY
TRBJ1-1 | TRBV5-1 | ASSARDSRNTEAF
TRBJ1-1 | TRBV12-5 | ASGPGTENTEAF
TRBJ1-3 | TRBV7-2 | ASSPRTGGNTIY
TRBJ2-2 | TRBV4-1 | ASSPIRQGNGELF
TRBJ2-7 | TRBV13 | ASSLGTGGRYEQY